Listed below are T cell receptor beta chains from one sample, sequenced in a study of blood T cells in healthy people across ages. TCRdb recomputed calls from the 5' RACE reads with MiXCR, one row per CDR3 protein. The sample gives about 780,000 distinct CDR3 sequences, roughly 24% of which show up once; 2.5% to 3.5% is in the top ten. These same records also appear under a second study, on T cells of mothers and their children.

Sequencing input: blood. The receptor source for this set is a boy between 10 and 17 years old in good health. CDR3s include the opening cysteine and the closing phenylalanine or tryptophan. D genes are given only for firm matches. Where a row states a size, it is once, few, many or the class of an expanded clone; other rows omit it.

clone_size,d_call,v_call,j_call,cdr3_nt,cdr3_aa
few,.,TRBV6-2/TRBV6-3,TRBJ2-5,TGTGCCAGCAGTTACTTCTCAGGGGAGACCCAGTACTTC,CASSYFSGETQYF
.,.,TRBV12-3/TRBV12-4,TRBJ1-1,TGTGCCAGCAGTTTAAAGGCTCTCACTGAAGCTTTCTTT,CASSLKALTEAFF
few,.,TRBV19,TRBJ2-7,TGTGCCAGTAGTATCCAGGGGACGAATGCCTACGAGCAGTACTTC,CASSIQGTNAYEQYF
.,.,TRBV6-5,TRBJ1-2,TGTGCCAGCAGTTACTCGATGCTGAACTATGGCTACACCTTC,CASSYSMLNYGYTF
.,TRBD1,TRBV12-3/TRBV12-4,TRBJ1-6,TGTGCCAGCACAGGGGGCTATAATTCACCCCTCCACTTT,CASTGGYNSPLHF
.,TRBD2,TRBV20-1,TRBJ2-1,TGCAGTGCTCGTAGCGGGGCATCCTACAATGAGCAGTTCTTC,CSARSGASYNEQFF
few,.,TRBV2,TRBJ2-4,TGTGCCAGCACGCGGGCCCAGGGGTTAAACATTCAGTACTTC,CASTRAQGLNIQYF
few,.,TRBV20-1,TRBJ2-1,TGCAGTGCTAGTCGGGAGACCCCCCGGGCCAATGAGCAGTTCTTC,CSASRETPRANEQFF
few,TRBD2,TRBV29-1,TRBJ2-3,TGCAGCGTTTTACCTAGCGGGGGTGGCACAGATACGCAGTATTTT,CSVLPSGGGTDTQYF
.,TRBD2,TRBV5-1,TRBJ2-2,TGCGCCAGGAGCTCCCGACTAGCGGGGGGCCCAACCACGAACACCGGGGAGCTGTTTTTT,CARSSRLAGGPTTNTGELFF
few,TRBD2,TRBV10-2,TRBJ2-3,TGCGCCAGCAGTTACTTTGCGGGGGGGCCGGGAGATACGCAGTGTTTT,CASSYFAGGPGDTQCF
.,.,TRBV29-1,TRBJ2-5,TGCAGCGTTGAAGGGGCCAAAGAGACCCAGTACTTC,CSVEGAKETQYF
few,.,TRBV12-3/TRBV12-4,TRBJ1-2,TGTGCCAGCACCTCACACCGCACTAACTATGGCTACACCTTC,CASTSHRTNYGYTF
few,.,TRBV5-5,TRBJ2-1,TGTGCCAGCAGCTGGCTTTCCTACAATGAGCAGTTCTTC,CASSWLSYNEQFF
.,.,TRBV5-4,TRBJ2-3,TGTGCCAGCAGCCCGCTGCGTGGCCCAGATACGCAGTATTTT,CASSPLRGPDTQYF
few,.,TRBV12-3/TRBV12-4,TRBJ2-7,TGTGCCAGCAGTTTAGGACTAGTCGGATCCTACGAGCAGTACTTC,CASSLGLVGSYEQYF
.,TRBD2,TRBV29-1,TRBJ2-3,TGCAGCGGCGGACTAGCGGGGGTCACAGATACGCAGTATTTT,CSGGLAGVTDTQYF
.,TRBD1,TRBV30,TRBJ2-7,TGTGCCTGGAGTGTAGCTGGCTCAGGGGGCGCCTACGAGCAGTACTTC,CAWSVAGSGGAYEQYF
.,.,TRBV7-9,TRBJ1-4,TGTGCCAGCAGCTTATCGGTGGAGGAAAAACTGTTTTTT,CASSLSVEEKLFF
.,.,TRBV3-1,TRBJ2-5,TGTGCCAGCAGCCAAGACGGGGGACACCTTCAAGAGACCCAGTACTTC,CASSQDGGHLQETQYF